This TCR beta chain was captured in a study of T cell responses to AZD1222 COVID-19 vaccine. This clone has just a few counts. The V end was cut by 2 bases, the J end by 4 bases, with 8 bases between. The CDR3 length is 14 residues. Germline V gene sequence: CDR1 WNHNN, CDR2 SYGVQD (reference sequence). Sequencing used immunoSEQ multiplex PCR; TCRdb keeps in-frame clones, though not all of them. The sample has more than 85,000 clones, 70% to 90% seen once. The source is an adult in good health. The V and J genes are TRBV10-1 and TRBJ2-2, with D unclear. This specimen consisted of peripheral blood, obtained on day 0 of AZD1222 vaccination. This CDR3 reads CASSEEFTTGELFF. CDR3 nucleotide sequence: TGCGCCAGCAGTGAGGAGTTCACCACCGGGGAGCTGTTTTTT.